This TCR beta chain was identified in a study of cytomegalovirus exposure and HLA in healthy donors. Study-wide background: Within an early data release were about 80 million unique TCRs drawn from HLA-typed donors.

Primers included in the PCR were 60 Vbeta and 13 Jbeta primers. Here immunoSEQ multiplex PCR was the method, and the copy in TCRdb shows in-frame clones only, minus some. This sample yields roughly 170,000 clones, of which approximately 80% are seen a single time; approximately 1.3% belongs to the top ten. Trimming took off 8 bases at V and 6 bases at J, with 11 bases between the two ends. The CDR3 is 12 residues long. Per the germline V gene, CDR1 is MNHEY and CDR2 is SVGAGI. In the case of this clone: Its antigen is unidentified.

Study-level results: Sequencing depth roughly uniform across donors was assumed in presence/absence analyses. Later findings reportedly placed an Asian-associated ancestry cluster below the approximately 670-donor mean for N-insertions. The authors later found TCR association rates varying by HLA locus, with DRB1 most and HLA-C fewest.

The rearrangement joins TRBV6-5 to TRBJ2-1; D ambiguous. The sequenced material came from PBMCs. This sequence was found in a man under 40 in good health and CMV-seronegative. The CDR3 DNA is TGTGCCAGCCACCAAACGAGCAATGAGCAGTTCTTC. It translates to CASHQTSNEQFF.